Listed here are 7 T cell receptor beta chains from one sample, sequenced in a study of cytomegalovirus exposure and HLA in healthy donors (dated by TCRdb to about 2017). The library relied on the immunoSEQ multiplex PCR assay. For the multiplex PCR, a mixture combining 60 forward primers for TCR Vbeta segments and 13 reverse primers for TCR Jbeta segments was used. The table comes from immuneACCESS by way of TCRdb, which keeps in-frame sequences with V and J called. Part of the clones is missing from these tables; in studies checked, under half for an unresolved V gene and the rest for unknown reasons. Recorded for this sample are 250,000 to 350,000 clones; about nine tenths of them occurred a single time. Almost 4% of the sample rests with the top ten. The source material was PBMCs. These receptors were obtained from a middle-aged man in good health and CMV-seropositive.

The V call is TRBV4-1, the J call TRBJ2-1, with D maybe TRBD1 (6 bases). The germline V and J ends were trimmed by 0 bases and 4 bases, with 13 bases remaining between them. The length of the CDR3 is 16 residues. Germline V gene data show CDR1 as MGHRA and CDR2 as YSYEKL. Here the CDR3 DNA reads TGCGCCAGCAGCCAAGATTGGGGGCATTTTTACAATGAGCAGTTCTTC. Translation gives CASSQDWGHFYNEQFF.

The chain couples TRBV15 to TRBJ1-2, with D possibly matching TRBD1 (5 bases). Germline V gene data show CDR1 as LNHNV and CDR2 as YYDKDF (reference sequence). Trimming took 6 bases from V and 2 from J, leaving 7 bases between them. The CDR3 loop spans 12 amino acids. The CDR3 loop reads CATRRQNYGYTF. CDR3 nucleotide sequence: TGTGCCACCAGGAGACAGAACTATGGCTACACCTTC.

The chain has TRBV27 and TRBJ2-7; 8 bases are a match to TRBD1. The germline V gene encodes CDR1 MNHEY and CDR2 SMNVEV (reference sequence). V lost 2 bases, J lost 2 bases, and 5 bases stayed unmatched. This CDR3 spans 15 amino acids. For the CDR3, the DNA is TGTGCCAGCAGTTTAGGACAGGGAAGGGCCTACGAGCAGTACTTC. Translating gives CASSLGQGRAYEQYF.

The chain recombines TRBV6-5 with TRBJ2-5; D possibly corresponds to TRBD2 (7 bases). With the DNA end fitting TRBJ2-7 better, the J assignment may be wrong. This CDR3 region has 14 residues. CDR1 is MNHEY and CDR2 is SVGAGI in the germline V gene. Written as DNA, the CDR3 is TGTGCCAGCAGTCCTCCCGGACAGCGGGGCGAGCAGTACTTC. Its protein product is CASSPPGQRGEQYF.

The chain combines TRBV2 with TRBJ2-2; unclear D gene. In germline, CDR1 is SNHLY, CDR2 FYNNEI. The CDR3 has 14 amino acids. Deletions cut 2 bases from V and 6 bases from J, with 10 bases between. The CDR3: CASSEFPAAGELFF. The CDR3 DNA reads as TGTGCCAGCAGTGAATTCCCGGCGGCCGGGGAGCTGTTTTTT.

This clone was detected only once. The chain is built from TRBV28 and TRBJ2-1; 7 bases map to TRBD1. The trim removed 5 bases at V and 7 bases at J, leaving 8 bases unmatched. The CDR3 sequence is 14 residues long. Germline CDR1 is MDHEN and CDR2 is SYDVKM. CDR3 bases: TGTGCCAGCAGTCCGTACAGGGGTGGGAATGAGCAGTTCTTC. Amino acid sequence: CASSPYRGGNEQFF.

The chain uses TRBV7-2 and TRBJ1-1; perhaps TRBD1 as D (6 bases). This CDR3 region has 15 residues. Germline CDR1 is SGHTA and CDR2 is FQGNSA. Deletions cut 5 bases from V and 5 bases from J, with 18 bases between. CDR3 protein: CASSPRIFRGTEAFF. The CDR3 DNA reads TGTGCCAGCAGCCCTAGGATATTCAGGGGAACTGAAGCTTTCTTT. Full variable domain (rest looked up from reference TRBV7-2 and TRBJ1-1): GAGVSQSPSNKVTEKGKDVELRCDPISGHTALYWYRQSLGQGLEFLIYFQGNSAPDKSGLPSDRFSAERTGGSVSTLTIQRTQQEDSAVYLCASSPRIFRGTEAFFGQGTRLTVV.